Below are 29 T cell receptor beta chains sequenced from a single sample in a study of shared clonotypes between healthy human individuals. Assay used: immunoSEQ multiplex PCR; TCRdb lists only in-frame clones, some missing. The profile shows 2 million to 2.5 million clones, around 95% of them singletons. The source material was naive CD4+ T cells sorted from blood. The subset: CD45RA+ positively selected. These receptors all come from a man aged 18 to 29 in good health.

This clone was observed once. This chain connects TRBV6-1 to TRBJ2-7; a weak D match, TRBD2 (5 bases). CDR3 length equals 13 residues. The germline CDR1 and CDR2 sequences are MNHNS and SASEGT. Trimming left V 3 bases short and J 6 bases short, with 12 bases between. CDR3 DNA sequence: TGTGCCAGCAGTGAGAAGCGGCACGGCGAGCAGTACTTC. This sequence encodes CASSEKRHGEQYF.

Of note for this clone: Within the sample, other DNA sequences also encode this same CDR3. The rearrangement joins TRBV6-5 to TRBJ1-1; 7 positions match TRBD1. Trimming took 5 bases from V and 7 from J; bases not matched to a gene: 1. Germline CDR1 MNHEY, CDR2 SVGAGI. The CDR3 sequence is 11 residues long. The CDR3 sequence: CASSRQGEAFF. For the CDR3, the DNA is TGTGCCAGCAGTCGACAGGGTGAAGCTTTCTTT.

The chain uses TRBV6-5 and TRBJ1-1; D is uncertain. The germline V and J ends were trimmed by 4 bases and 5 bases, with 11 bases remaining between them. Germline V gives CDR1 MNHEY, CDR2 SVGAGI. CDR3 length equals 13 residues. The CDR3 protein is CASSSRVSTEAFF. DNA for the CDR3: TGTGCCAGCAGTTCCCGGGTCTCTACTGAAGCTTTCTTT.

This chain joins TRBV2 and TRBJ2-1; TRBD2 aligns across 10 bases. The CDR3 has 14 amino acids. Germline lookup yields CDR1 SNHLY and CDR2 FYNNEI. Trimming at V came to 6 bases and at J to 9 bases, leaving 8 bases not matched to a gene. This CDR3 is CASRTGTSDPEQFF. The CDR3 coding sequence is TGTGCCAGCAGAACCGGGACTAGCGACCCTGAGCAGTTCTTC.

This chain connects TRBV7-8 to TRBJ1-6; 7 bases fit TRBD1. The CDR3 has 15 residues. Germline lookup yields CDR1 SGHVS and CDR2 FQNEAQ. The ends lost 5 bases at V and 3 bases at J; junction bases unmatched: 4. This CDR3 reads CASSTRDSYNSPLHF. In DNA, the CDR3 is TGTGCCAGCAGCACCCGGGACAGCTATAATTCACCCCTCCACTTT.

The J gene is TRBJ2-3, the V gene TRBV30; a possible D gene is TRBD2 (5 bases). CDR3 size: 16 residues. Looked up from germline, CDR1 is GTSNPN and CDR2 is SVGIG (reference sequence). V was trimmed by 3 bases and J by 6 bases, leaving 22 bases between them. The CDR3 DNA follows: TGTGCCTGGAGGAAGACGGCGGCGGGCCCTTGGGATACGCAGTATTTT. Translation gives CAWRKTAAGPWDTQYF.

The rearrangement uses TRBV5-1 and TRBJ2-7, with 9 bases lining up with TRBD2. CDR1 is SGHRS and CDR2 is YFSETQ in the germline V gene. The CDR3 spans 14 residues. With 2 bases clipped from V and 2 bases from J, the junction kept 2 bases outside the gene matches. The CDR3 here is CASSFSGSTYEQYF. The CDR3 bases are TGCGCCAGCAGCTTTAGCGGGAGTACCTACGAGCAGTACTTC.

DNA of the CDR3: TGTGCCAGCAGCGCAGCTCTCTACAGCGGGAGGCCAAGCTCCTACGAGCAGTACTTC. Its translation is CASSAALYSGRPSSYEQYF. The chain carries TRBV7-9 and TRBJ2-7; 9 bases align to TRBD2. Germline V gene data show CDR1 as SEHNR and CDR2 as FQNEAQ (reference sequence). The CDR3 is 19 amino acids. J lost 0 bases, V lost 5 bases, and 17 bases had no gene match.

The gene calls are TRBV7-3 and TRBJ2-1; no firm D call. Germline-derived CDR1 and CDR2 are SGHTA and FQGTGA. V was pared by 3 bases and J by 14 bases, with 11 bases between. This CDR3 has 11 residues. In nucleotides, the CDR3 is TGTGCCAGCAGCTTGGGTGGTGCGAAGTTCTTC. Translated, it gives CASSLGGAKFF.

The chain couples TRBV30 to TRBJ1-6; D ambiguous. CDR3 length: 17 residues. The germline V gene encodes CDR1 GTSNPN and CDR2 SVGIG (reference sequence). V dropped 6 bases and J dropped 3 bases, with 21 bases sitting between them. This CDR3 is CACIAGKLSIYNSPLHF. The CDR3 bases are TGTGCCTGTATCGCCGGGAAGCTTTCTATCTATAATTCACCCCTCCACTTT.

The CDR3 sequence: CASSLSPSSTEAFF. CDR3 in DNA: TGTGCCAGCAGCTTAAGTCCATCCAGCACTGAAGCTTTCTTT. The chain carries TRBV7-3 and TRBJ1-1, with D unclear. V was cut by 1 base and J by 4 bases, with 10 bases left in between. Germline V gene sequence: CDR1 SGHTA, CDR2 FQGTGA. The CDR3 extends over 14 amino acids.

The count of this clone is one. This rearrangement joins TRBV4-1 to TRBJ1-5; the match to TRBD1 covers 7 bases. CDR1 and CDR2 (germline): MGHRA, YSYEKL. The ends lost 0 bases at V and 5 bases at J; junction bases unmatched: 4. The CDR3 sequence is 15 residues long. The CDR3 here is CASSQEGQRYQPQHF. The CDR3 nucleotides are TGCGCCAGCAGCCAAGAGGGACAGCGGTATCAGCCCCAGCATTTT.

V gene TRBV30 combines with J gene TRBJ1-2, with TRBD1 matching 7 bases. CDR1 is GTSNPN, CDR2 SVGIG, per germline (reference sequence). With V trimmed by 2 bases and J by 2 bases, 5 bases remained unmatched. CDR3 size: 14 residues. The chain's CDR3 is CAWSTRQGNYGYTF. For the CDR3, the DNA is TGTGCCTGGAGTACGAGACAGGGAAACTATGGCTACACCTTC.

The rearrangement joins TRBV18 to TRBJ1-2; D might be TRBD1 (5 bases). Germline V gives CDR1 KGHSH, CDR2 LQKENI. The germline V and J ends were trimmed by 3 bases and 6 bases, with 20 bases remaining between them. This CDR3 comprises 16 residues. The CDR3 DNA is TGTGCCAGCTCACCTGAAGGCCGGGGGGTGAGTGATGGCTACACCTTC. It is translated as CASSPEGRGVSDGYTF.

The CDR3 nucleotides read TGTGCCAGCTCACCCCGACAGAGCTACACTGAAGCTTTCTTT. This gives the protein CASSPRQSYTEAFF. The chain combines TRBV18 with TRBJ1-1; D might be TRBD1 (5 bases). With 3 bases removed from V and 3 bases from J, the gap between germline ends came to 11 bases. Germline CDR1 KGHSH, CDR2 LQKENI. The CDR3 is 14 amino acids.

Note on this clone: Different DNA sequences within this sample yield the same CDR3. The chain has TRBV29-1 and TRBJ2-5, with D tentatively TRBD2 (5 bases). The CDR3 contains 11 residues. The V gene's germline CDR1 is SQVTM and CDR2 ANQGSEA. V was shortened by 6 bases and J by 5 bases, with 10 bases between the two germline ends. The CDR3 loop reads CSVGLGETQYF. CDR3 DNA sequence: TGCAGCGTAGGACTCGGCGAGACCCAGTACTTC.

This sequence joins TRBV6-5 and TRBJ2-7, with TRBD2 matching over 10 bases. The CDR3 sequence is 14 residues long. Trimming removed 8 bases from V and 2 bases from J; junction bases left unmatched: 6. CDR1 MNHEY and CDR2 SVGAGI come from the germline V gene. This CDR3 is CASATSGKTYEQYF. The CDR3 DNA is TGTGCCAGCGCTACTAGCGGGAAGACCTACGAGCAGTACTTC.

The chain links TRBV15 to TRBJ1-4; D remains unclear. V was clipped by 1 base and J by 4 bases, with 19 bases between them. Germline V gene data show CDR1 as LNHNV and CDR2 as YYDKDF (reference sequence). The CDR3 runs 18 residues. DNA for the CDR3: TGTGCCACCAGCAGAGGAGGTTTCCTGCCAGGAGGTAATGAAAAACTGTTTTTT. It codes for CATSRGGFLPGGNEKLFF.

A remark on this clone: Within the sample, other DNA sequences also encode this same CDR3. The chain links TRBV5-1 to TRBJ1-1; a weak D match, TRBD1 (5 bases). The ends were cut back, 1 base at V and 4 bases at J, with 11 bases in the middle. In germline, CDR1 is SGHRS, CDR2 YFSETQ. The CDR3 spans 14 residues. The CDR3 nucleotides read TGCGCCAGCAGCTTGTCATCGGGACCCACTGAAGCTTTCTTT. It specifies CASSLSSGPTEAFF.

The V call is TRBV27, the J call TRBJ1-5; 10 bases agree with TRBD1. The germline V gene has CDR1 MNHEY and CDR2 SMNVEV (reference sequence). Trimming took 2 bases from V and 5 from J; bases not matched to a gene: 9. The CDR3 covers 17 residues. The CDR3 region is CASSLVPGQGLDQPQHF. CDR3 nucleotide sequence: TGTGCCAGCAGTTTAGTCCCGGGACAGGGGTTGGATCAGCCCCAGCATTTT.

The CDR3 loop is CASSTPGTLNTEAFF. In DNA, the CDR3 is TGTGCCAGCTCGACGCCCGGGACACTGAACACTGAAGCTTTCTTT. The V and J genes are TRBV18 and TRBJ1-1, with D tentatively TRBD1 (6 bases). The CDR3 is 15 residues long. From germline, CDR1 is KGHSH and CDR2 LQKENI. Trimming removed 6 bases from V and 0 bases from J, with 14 bases in between.

The rearrangement links TRBV27 to TRBJ1-4; TRBD1 agrees at 12 bases. Germline V CDR1 and CDR2: MNHEY, SMNVEV (reference sequence). CDR3 length equals 16 residues. The V and J ends lost 4 bases and 6 bases, in that order; junction bases with no gene match: 6. The CDR3 here is CASSWGTGGRDEKLFF. The CDR3 coding sequence is TGTGCCAGCAGTTGGGGGACAGGGGGCCGGGATGAAAAACTGTTTTTT.

The rearrangement uses TRBV6-5 and TRBJ2-2, with no clear D. The CDR3 has 14 residues. V dropped 6 bases and J dropped 3 bases, with 11 bases sitting between them. Per germline, CDR1 MNHEY and CDR2 SVGAGI. The CDR3 DNA sequence: TGTGCCAGCAGAAGGATTACAGACACCGGGGAGCTGTTTTTT. This gives the protein CASRRITDTGELFF.

The V gene is TRBV30, the J gene TRBJ2-3; TRBD2 agrees at 12 bases. The junction had 6 bases not matched to a gene; V was cut back by 7 bases and J by 7 bases. Germline CDR1 reads GTSNPN; CDR2 reads SVGIG (reference sequence). The CDR3 length is 13 residues. The CDR3 spells CASTLAGGHTQYF. The DNA for the CDR3 is TGTGCCTCGACCCTAGCGGGGGGGCATACGCAGTATTTT.

This chain connects TRBV27 to TRBJ2-4; D is perhaps TRBD2 (5 bases). CDR3 length equals 15 residues. Germline CDR1 is MNHEY and CDR2 is SMNVEV (reference sequence). Trimming cost V 6 bases and J 1 base, with 13 bases left between them. CDR3 coding DNA: TGTGCCAGCAGCCCCCTCGGGGTGGCCAAAAACATTCAGTACTTC. Residues: CASSPLGVAKNIQYF.

The rearrangement uses TRBV2 and TRBJ2-5, with 8 bases matching TRBD2. The CDR3 spans 15 residues. V was pared by 6 bases and J by 1 base, with 7 bases of the junction left unmatched. Germline assignment: CDR1 SNHLY and CDR2 FYNNEI. Written as DNA, the CDR3 is TGTGCCAGCAGGGCAGCGGGGGCCCTCCAAGAGACCCAGTACTTC. It codes for CASRAAGALQETQYF. Supplemented by reference TRBV2 and TRBJ2-5, the full variable domain reads EPEVTQTPSHQVTQMGQEVILRCVPISNHLYFYWYRQILGQKVEFLVSFYNNEISEKSEIFDDQFSVERPDGSNFTLKIRSTKLEDSAMYFCASRAAGALQETQYFGPGTRLLVL.

V gene TRBV2 combines with J gene TRBJ1-3; D is undetermined. Germline CDR1 SNHLY, CDR2 FYNNEI. CDR3 length: 15 residues. Trimming shortened V by 2 bases and J by 0 bases, and 8 bases separated the two germline ends. Here the CDR3 reads CASSEQSFSGNTIYF. CDR3 coding DNA: TGTGCCAGCAGTGAACAGTCCTTCTCTGGAAACACCATATATTTT.

The J gene is TRBJ1-5, the V gene TRBV19; D ambiguous. V was pared by 5 bases and J by 4 bases, with 12 bases between. The CDR3 extends over 14 amino acids. Germline loops: CDR1 LNHDA, CDR2 SQIVND (reference sequence). The CDR3 DNA sequence: TGTGCCAGTAGTTCGAGGACGGAGAATCAGCCCCAGCATTTT. Encoded protein: CASSSRTENQPQHF.

This clone was seen a few times. The genes are TRBV10-3 and TRBJ1-2; 8 bases fit TRBD1. The CDR3 runs 12 residues. Trimming removed 9 bases from V and 3 bases from J; junction bases left unmatched: 3. Germline CDR1 ENHRY, CDR2 SYGVKD. The CDR3 region has the DNA TGTGCCATTGGACAGGGAGACTATGGCTACACCTTC. Its protein is CAIGQGDYGYTF.